These T cell receptor beta chains were read from a single sample in a study of blood T cell repertoires in COVID-19. Data came from immunoSEQ multiplex PCR; TCRdb stores just in-frame clones and leaves some out. The table lists roughly 180,000 clones, just under 85% of them singletons. The sample comprised peripheral blood. The receptors derive from a man aged 40-49 years who had recovered from COVID-19. Both conserved end residues are part of each CDR3. D genes are given only for firm matches. Clone sizes are given selectively: once, few, many, or a class where the clone is expanded.

J: TRBJ2-7; size: NA; V: TRBV20-1; D: NA; length: 11; DNA: TGCAGTGCTTCAGGGACCTACGAGCAGTACTTC; CDR3: CSASGTYEQYF
J: TRBJ2-7; size: NA; V: TRBV5-1; D: NA; length: 10; DNA: TGCGCCAGCAGCCGTACAGAGCAGTACTTC; CDR3: CASSRTEQYF
J: TRBJ2-1; size: NA; V: TRBV28; D: TRBD2; length: 14; DNA: TGTGCCAGCAGTTTAGGATGGGAGGGCAATGAGCAGTTCTTC; CDR3: CASSLGWEGNEQFF
J: TRBJ2-5; size: NA; V: TRBV6-2/TRBV6-3; D: NA; length: 18; DNA: TGTGCCAGCAGTTACGGGCAGGGAAGGATATTTCGACAAGAGACCCAGTACTTC; CDR3: CASSYGQGRIFRQETQYF
J: TRBJ1-1; size: NA; V: TRBV4-2; D: TRBD1; length: 14; DNA: TGTGCCAGCAGCCATCTCGGACAGGGAGCTGAAGCTTTCTTT; CDR3: CASSHLGQGAEAFF
J: TRBJ2-2; size: NA; V: TRBV9; D: NA; length: 12; DNA: TGTGCCAGCAGCTCCTCTCCGGGGGAGCTGTTTTTT; CDR3: CASSSSPGELFF
J: TRBJ2-2; size: NA; V: TRBV6-5; D: NA; length: 15; DNA: TGTGCCAGCAGCCTTGCGGAACTAGAAGCCGGGGAGCTGTTTTTT; CDR3: CASSLAELEAGELFF
J: TRBJ1-2; size: NA; V: TRBV7-2; D: NA; length: 16; DNA: TGTGCCAGCAGCTTAGCTGCCGCAGGGGCCCGCTATGGCTACACCTTC; CDR3: CASSLAAAGARYGYTF
J: TRBJ2-2; size: NA; V: TRBV21-1; D: NA; length: 24; DNA: TGTGCCAGCAGCTGTCGACAGGGGTTGCGGGCGGGCGGGTGCCACCTTTTGTACACCGGGGAGCTGTTTTTT; CDR3: CASSCRQGLRAGGCHLLYTGELFF
J: TRBJ1-4; size: many; V: TRBV4-3; D: NA; length: 15; DNA: TGCGCCAGCAGCCAAGAAGGGGTGCTGGAGGAAAAACTGTTTTTT; CDR3: CASSQEGVLEEKLFF
J: TRBJ2-3; size: NA; V: TRBV6-4; D: TRBD2; length: 13; DNA: TGTGCCAGCATGACTAGCAGCACAGATACGCAGTATTTT; CDR3: CASMTSSTDTQYF
J: TRBJ1-4; size: NA; V: TRBV12-2; D: NA; length: 16; DNA: TGTGCAAGTCGCATCCTCGTAGGAGGGACTAATGAAAAACTGTTTTTT; CDR3: CASRILVGGTNEKLFF
J: TRBJ1-3; size: NA; V: TRBV27; D: NA; length: 13; DNA: TGTGCCAGCAGTTTGAGGGAGGGAAACACCATATATTTT; CDR3: CASSLREGNTIYF
J: TRBJ2-7; size: NA; V: TRBV20-1; D: TRBD1; length: 13; DNA: TGCAGTGCTAGTAAGGGGGCATACTACGAGCAGTACTTC; CDR3: CSASKGAYYEQYF
J: TRBJ2-2; size: NA; V: TRBV7-2; D: TRBD2; length: 16; DNA: TGTGCCAGCAGCGCTACTAGCGGTTCCTCGGGGGGGGAGCTGTTTTTT; CDR3: CASSATSGSSGGELFF
J: TRBJ1-5; size: few; V: TRBV7-9; D: TRBD1; length: 14; DNA: TGTGCCAGCAGCCTCACAGGGGATACTCAGCCCCAGCATTTT; CDR3: CASSLTGDTQPQHF
J: TRBJ2-1; size: once; V: TRBV2; D: NA; length: 13; DNA: TGTGCCAGCAGTGTATCATTGGCAACGGAGCAGTTCTTC; CDR3: CASSVSLATEQFF
J: TRBJ2-3; size: NA; V: TRBV2; D: NA; length: 16; DNA: TGTGCCAGCAGTGAACGGTCAAGTTTATTGCCAGATACGCAGTATTTT; CDR3: CASSERSSLLPDTQYF
J: TRBJ2-1; size: NA; V: TRBV4-3; D: NA; length: 18; DNA: TGCGCCAGCAGCCCAAAAAGCCGAAGCGCAATACAAGCCAATGAGCAGTTCTTC; CDR3: CASSPKSRSAIQANEQFF
J: TRBJ1-4; size: NA; V: TRBV19; D: NA; length: 15; DNA: TGTGCCAGTAGTTCCCAAGGGGGATATAATGAAAAACTGTTTTTT; CDR3: CASSSQGGYNEKLFF
J: TRBJ2-3; size: NA; V: TRBV10-3; D: TRBD2; length: 15; DNA: TGTGCCATCAGTGAGGCACTAGCGGGAGCAGATACGCAGTATTTT; CDR3: CAISEALAGADTQYF
J: TRBJ1-1; size: NA; V: TRBV10-2; D: NA; length: 12; DNA: TGCGCCAGCAGCCCAGGGAACACTGAAGCTTTCTTT; CDR3: CASSPGNTEAFF
J: TRBJ1-1; size: NA; V: TRBV6-5; D: NA; length: 15; DNA: TGTGCCAGCAGTTACTCGGCAGGGTTGAACACTGAAGCTTTCTTT; CDR3: CASSYSAGLNTEAFF
J: TRBJ1-2; size: NA; V: TRBV6-5; D: TRBD1; length: 14; DNA: TGTGCCAGTTCGAGGGACAGGGTTGACTATGGCTACACCTTC; CDR3: CASSRDRVDYGYTF
J: TRBJ2-7; size: NA; V: TRBV5-1; D: TRBD2; length: 17; DNA: TGCGCCAGCAGCGGACTAGCGGGGAGCCAGGATGGGTACGAGCAGTACTTC; CDR3: CASSGLAGSQDGYEQYF
J: TRBJ1-6; size: few; V: TRBV29-1; D: TRBD1; length: 13; DNA: TGCAGCGTTGGGACAGGGGACAATTCACCCCTCCACTTT; CDR3: CSVGTGDNSPLHF
J: TRBJ2-3; size: NA; V: TRBV10-3; D: NA; length: 17; DNA: TGTGCCATCAGTGAGTTGTGGGCAGGTGCTAGCACAGATACGCAGTATTTT; CDR3: CAISELWAGASTDTQYF
J: TRBJ1-4; size: many; V: TRBV18; D: NA; length: 15; DNA: TGTGCCAGCTCACCATTATCAGGGCAGGATGAAAAACTGTTTTTT; CDR3: CASSPLSGQDEKLFF
J: TRBJ1-5; size: NA; V: TRBV5-6; D: TRBD1; length: 14; DNA: TGTGCCAGCAGCTACGGACAGGAGAATCAGCCCCAGCATTTT; CDR3: CASSYGQENQPQHF
J: TRBJ2-1; size: few; V: TRBV9; D: TRBD2; length: 18; DNA: TGTGCCAGCAGCGGAGGGACTAGCGGGGGCATAGGATTCAATGAGCAGTTCTTC; CDR3: CASSGGTSGGIGFNEQFF
J: TRBJ2-7; size: NA; V: TRBV6-4; D: TRBD1; length: 16; DNA: TGTGCCAGCACAGTCTTGCAGGGGGATTTCTCCTACGAGCAGTACTTC; CDR3: CASTVLQGDFSYEQYF
J: TRBJ1-2; size: NA; V: TRBV10-3; D: TRBD1; length: 14; DNA: TGTGCCATTAGCTCGGACAGGGGTACCTATGGCTACACCTTC; CDR3: CAISSDRGTYGYTF
J: TRBJ2-2; size: NA; V: TRBV18; D: TRBD2; length: 18; DNA: TGTGCCAGCTCACCACCGGGACTAGCGGGACGAGGCACCGGGGAGCTGTTTTTT; CDR3: CASSPPGLAGRGTGELFF
J: TRBJ2-7; size: NA; V: TRBV28; D: TRBD1; length: 14; DNA: TGTGCCAGCAGTAACCAGGGGGCCGGGGACGAGCAGTACTTC; CDR3: CASSNQGAGDEQYF
J: TRBJ2-7; size: NA; V: TRBV2; D: NA; length: 13; DNA: TGTGCCAGCAGTGAAGAGGAGTTCTACGAGCAGTACTTC; CDR3: CASSEEEFYEQYF
J: TRBJ2-7; size: NA; V: TRBV2; D: TRBD2; length: 15; DNA: TGTGCCAGCAGTGAATTGGCGGGAGGTATGGACGAGCAGTACTTC; CDR3: CASSELAGGMDEQYF
J: TRBJ2-6; size: NA; V: TRBV28; D: NA; length: 14; DNA: TGTGCCAGCAGTACAGGGTCTGGGGCCAACGTCCTGACTTTC; CDR3: CASSTGSGANVLTF
J: TRBJ2-5; size: NA; V: TRBV6-5; D: TRBD1; length: 14; DNA: TGTGCCAGCAGCCTTTGGCAGGGGGTGGAGACCCAGTACTTC; CDR3: CASSLWQGVETQYF
J: TRBJ2-2; size: once; V: TRBV9; D: NA; length: 12; DNA: TGTGCCAGCAGCGCCGGGACCGGGGAGCTGTTTTTT; CDR3: CASSAGTGELFF
J: TRBJ2-4; size: NA; V: TRBV6-5; D: NA; length: 15; DNA: TGTGCCAGCAGTAGAACAGGTTTAGCCAAAAACATTCAGTACTTC; CDR3: CASSRTGLAKNIQYF
J: TRBJ2-7; size: NA; V: TRBV6-2/TRBV6-3; D: TRBD2; length: 12; DNA: TGTGCCAGCAGTGGACTAGCGGGGGAGCAGTACTTC; CDR3: CASSGLAGEQYF
J: TRBJ2-1; size: NA; V: TRBV2; D: TRBD2; length: 14; DNA: TGTGCCAGCACTCGACTAGCAGAAGTCAATGAGCAGTTCTTC; CDR3: CASTRLAEVNEQFF
J: TRBJ2-7; size: NA; V: TRBV6-1; D: TRBD1; length: 17; DNA: TGTGCCAGCAGTGATCTGGTCTGGAGGGACAGGGACTACGAGCAGTACTTC; CDR3: CASSDLVWRDRDYEQYF
J: TRBJ2-5; size: once; V: TRBV7-2; D: NA; length: 13; DNA: TGTGCCAGCAGCCGAGACATAAAAGAGACCCAGTACTTC; CDR3: CASSRDIKETQYF
J: TRBJ2-7; size: NA; V: TRBV7-2; D: NA; length: 15; DNA: TGTGCCAGCAGCTTCCAGGCGGAGGGGATTTACGAGCAGTACTTC; CDR3: CASSFQAEGIYEQYF
J: TRBJ1-3; size: NA; V: TRBV19; D: NA; length: 15; DNA: TGTGCCAGTAGTCCCCGAGGGAACTCTGGAAACACCATATATTTT; CDR3: CASSPRGNSGNTIYF
J: TRBJ2-1; size: NA; V: TRBV7-3; D: NA; length: 14; DNA: TGTGCCAGCAGCCCCTCGGCAGGGTACAATGAGCAGTTCTTC; CDR3: CASSPSAGYNEQFF
J: TRBJ2-7; size: NA; V: TRBV6-1; D: NA; length: 15; DNA: TGTGCCAGCAGTGAAGCGCCCGGGGGGCTCTACGAGCAGTACTTC; CDR3: CASSEAPGGLYEQYF
J: TRBJ1-6; size: NA; V: TRBV6-5; D: NA; length: 12; DNA: TGTGCCAGCAGGGGCTCGGTGCCACCCCTCCACTTT; CDR3: CASRGSVPPLHF
J: TRBJ1-4; size: few; V: TRBV12-3/TRBV12-4; D: NA; length: 11; DNA: TGTGCCAGCAGCCTCGGGATCTTTGCTAATTTT; CDR3: CASSLGIFANF
J: TRBJ1-3; size: NA; V: TRBV5-1; D: TRBD1; length: 15; DNA: TGCGCCAGCAGCTGGGGACAGGCTGCTGGAAACACCATATATTTT; CDR3: CASSWGQAAGNTIYF
J: TRBJ1-3; size: NA; V: TRBV4-1; D: NA; length: 13; DNA: TGCGCCAGCAGCCAAGCGCAGGGTGCCACCATATATTTT; CDR3: CASSQAQGATIYF
J: TRBJ2-7; size: once; V: TRBV7-2; D: TRBD2; length: 13; DNA: TGTGCCAGCAGCACTAGCGGAACCTACGAGCAGTACTTC; CDR3: CASSTSGTYEQYF
J: TRBJ2-1; size: NA; V: TRBV5-6; D: NA; length: 13; DNA: TGTGCCAGCAGTCAATGGGGCTTCAATGAGCAGTTCTTC; CDR3: CASSQWGFNEQFF
J: TRBJ2-7; size: NA; V: TRBV10-1; D: NA; length: 13; DNA: TGCGCCAGCAGTGAGATACGGAGCGGCGAGCAGTACTTC; CDR3: CASSEIRSGEQYF
J: TRBJ2-1; size: NA; V: TRBV9; D: TRBD1; length: 15; DNA: TGTGCCAGCAGCAATTGGGACAGGGCGAGCGATGAGCAGTTCTTC; CDR3: CASSNWDRASDEQFF
J: TRBJ1-2; size: NA; V: TRBV29-1; D: NA; length: 11; DNA: TGCAGCGTTGGGAGTAGCGATGGCTACACCTTC; CDR3: CSVGSSDGYTF